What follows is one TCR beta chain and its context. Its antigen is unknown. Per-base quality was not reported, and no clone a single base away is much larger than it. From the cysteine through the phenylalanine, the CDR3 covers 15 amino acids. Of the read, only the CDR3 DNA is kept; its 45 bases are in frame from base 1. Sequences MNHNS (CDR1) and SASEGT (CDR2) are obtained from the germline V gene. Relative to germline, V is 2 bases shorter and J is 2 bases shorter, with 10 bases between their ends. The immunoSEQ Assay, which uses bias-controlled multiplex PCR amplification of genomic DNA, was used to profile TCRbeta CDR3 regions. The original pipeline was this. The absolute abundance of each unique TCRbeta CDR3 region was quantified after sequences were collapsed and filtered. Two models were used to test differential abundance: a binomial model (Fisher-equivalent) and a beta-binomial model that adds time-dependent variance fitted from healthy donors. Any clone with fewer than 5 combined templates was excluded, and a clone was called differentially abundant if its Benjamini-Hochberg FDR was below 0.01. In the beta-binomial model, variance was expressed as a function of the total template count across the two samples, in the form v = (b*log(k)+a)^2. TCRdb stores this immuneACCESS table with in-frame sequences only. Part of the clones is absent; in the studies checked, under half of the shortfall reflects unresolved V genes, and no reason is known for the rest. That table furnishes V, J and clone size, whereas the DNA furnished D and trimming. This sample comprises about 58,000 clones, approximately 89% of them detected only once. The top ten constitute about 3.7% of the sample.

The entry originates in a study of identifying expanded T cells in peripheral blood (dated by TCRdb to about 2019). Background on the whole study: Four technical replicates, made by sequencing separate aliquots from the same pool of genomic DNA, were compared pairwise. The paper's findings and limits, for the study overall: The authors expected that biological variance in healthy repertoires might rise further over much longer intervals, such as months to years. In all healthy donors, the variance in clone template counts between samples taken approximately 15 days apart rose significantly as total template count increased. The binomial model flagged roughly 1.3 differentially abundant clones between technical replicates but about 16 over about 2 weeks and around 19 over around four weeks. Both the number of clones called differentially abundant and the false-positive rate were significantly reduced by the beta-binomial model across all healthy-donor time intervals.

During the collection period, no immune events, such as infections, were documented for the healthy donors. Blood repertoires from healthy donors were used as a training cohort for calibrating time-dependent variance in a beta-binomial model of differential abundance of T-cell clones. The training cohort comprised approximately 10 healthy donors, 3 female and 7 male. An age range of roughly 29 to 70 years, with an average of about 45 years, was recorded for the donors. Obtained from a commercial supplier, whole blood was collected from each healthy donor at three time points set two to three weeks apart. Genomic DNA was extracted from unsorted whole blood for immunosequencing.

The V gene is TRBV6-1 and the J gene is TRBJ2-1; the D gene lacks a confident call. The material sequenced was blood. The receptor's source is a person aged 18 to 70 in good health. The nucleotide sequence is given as TGTGCCAGCAGTGAAATGGCAGGAACCTACAATGAGCAGTTCTTC. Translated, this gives CASSEMAGTYNEQFF.